This T cell receptor (beta chain) was profiled in a study of T cell repertoires in cytomegalovirus infection (dated by TCRdb to the late 2010s). Regarding the research as a whole: Recently identified HLA-C-restricted CMV epitopes, whose presentation resists viral immunomodulation, were targeted by peptide stimulations together with well-studied HLA-B-restricted epitopes. Donor HLA type was relevant to the analysis, because carriage of CMV infection together with the matching HLA type was indicated by public TCR beta signatures. Results the study describes overall, beyond this receptor: The ex vivo response was dominated by HLA-C-restricted CMV-specific TCR beta clonotypes, and the single most frequent clonotype in two of eight donors was supplied by these HLA-C-restricted clonotypes. In both this cohort and an independent roughly 330-donor cohort, the cumulative frequency of public TCR beta family members distinguished carriers of CMV infection plus the relevant HLA type.

The run used an Illumina HiSeq 1500. In-frame beta chains were kept once TCRdb had trimmed the public reads at Q25 with fastp and called clones with MiXCR. Rows are combined by CDR3 protein, so each entry shows the most common genes and DNA. The sample profile shows some 700,000 distinct CDR3 sequences; roughly 30% of them were found once. The ten most abundant clones make up over 15% of the sample. From cysteine to phenylalanine, the CDR3 is 16 amino acids long. Only the CDR3 DNA stays, 48 bases, in frame from base 1. CDR1 and CDR2, looked up from the germline V gene, are KGHDR and SFDVKD. At the junction V is shortened by 4 bases and J by 1 base, with 13 bases in between. Per the publication, the treatment or condition label means: in vitro stimulation with specific CMV peptide epitopes to enrich CMV-specific T cells. This clonotype was observed a handful of times. The clone's antigen remains unknown. Per-base quality was not reported, and no clone a single base away is much larger than it.

Recombination linked TRBV24-1 to TRBJ2-1, with the D gene uncertain. Sequenced here: cultured PBMCs, sampled from culture after CMV antigen stimulation. This TCR came from a human donor in good health (CMV status not recorded). Some clones in this sample may be carry-over from other donors' samples. CDR3 region: CATSDSRASSYNEQFF. The bases are TGTGCCACCAGTGACTCCCGAGCAAGTTCCTACAATGAGCAGTTCTTC.